What follows are 4 T cell receptor beta chains derived from one specimen sequenced in a study of T-cell reconstitution after alpha-beta-depleted transplantation in children. Construction of the TCRbeta library involved unique molecular identifiers. MiXCR was run by TCRdb on the PCR reads, yielding one entry per CDR3 protein. This table holds some 440,000 distinct CDR3 sequences, about 17% found once. This specimen was PBMCs, mostly from graft donor cells, taken 360 days after TCRalphabeta/CD19-depleted stem cell transplant. The receptor source for this set is a boy less than two years old who had a stem cell transplant for Wiskott-Aldrich syndrome, so the T cells may come from the graft donor.

This clonotype was seen many times. The V gene is TRBV20-1, the J gene TRBJ2-7; D uncertain. Germline V gives CDR1 DFQATT, CDR2 SNEGSKA (reference sequence). The CDR3 totals 14 residues. The germline V and J ends were trimmed by 0 bases and 2 bases, with 11 bases remaining between them. The CDR3, as DNA: TGCAGTGCTAGAGATCCCACTACCCCCTACGAGCAGTACTTC. As protein: CSARDPTTPYEQYF.

The gene calls are TRBV11-2 and TRBJ2-1; TRBD2 might be the D (6 bases). This CDR3 region has 18 residues. The germline V gene encodes CDR1 SGHAT and CDR2 FQNNGV. V lost 5 bases and J lost 0, with 20 bases in between. CDR3 nucleotides: TGTGCCAGCAGCGTAAGGCGCAGTCGGGAGAGCTCCTACAATGAGCAGTTCTTC. Residues: CASSVRRSRESSYNEQFF.

The chain has TRBV6-1 and TRBJ2-5; the D is unclear. From germline, CDR1 is MNHNS and CDR2 SASEGT. Trimming shortened V by 9 bases and J by 4 bases, and 12 bases separated the two germline ends. The CDR3 extends over 12 amino acids. The CDR3 DNA sequence: TGTGCCAGTGGAGCCTGGGGAGAGACCCAGTACTTC. It specifies CASGAWGETQYF.

This clonotype was recorded a few times. The V gene is TRBV18, the J gene TRBJ2-5, with D possibly matching TRBD2 (6 bases). In germline, CDR1 is KGHSH, CDR2 LQKENI. The CDR3 has 15 residues. Trimming took off 4 bases at V and 5 bases at J, with 17 bases between the two ends. In nucleotides, the CDR3 is TGTGCCAGCTCACGCACGACTAGGATAAGCGAGACCCAGTACTTC. Translating it yields CASSRTTRISETQYF.